Listed here are 14 T cell receptor beta chains from one sample, sequenced in a study of monozygotic twins with inflammatory bowel disease. TCRdb reprocessed the 5' RACE reads; each CDR3 protein has one entry and no DNA is given. In total, the table holds a few hundred thousand distinct CDR3 sequences. Sequenced: blood. The receptors originated from a human donor with ulcerative colitis or Crohn's disease, or a healthy co-twin of an affected twin (not recorded which).

The chain combines TRBV6-5 with TRBJ2-5; the TRBD2 assignment by TCRdb is unverifiable without DNA. The germline V gene encodes CDR1 MNHEY and CDR2 SVGAGI. The CDR3 length is 16 residues. CDR3 region: CASSYSFTGGAETQYF.

The chain recombines TRBV30 with TRBJ2-3; TCRdb lists TRBD2, though no DNA is available to test this call. The CDR3 runs to 13 residues. The germline CDR1 and CDR2 sequences are GTSNPN and SVGIG (reference sequence). The CDR3 sequence: CAWSSGPTDTQYF.

The V gene is TRBV20-1, the J gene TRBJ2-7; TCRdb calls TRBD2, which cannot be checked without DNA. Germline V lookup: CDR1 DFQATT, CDR2 SNEGSKA (reference sequence). This CDR3 has 14 amino acids. This chain's CDR3 is CSASWRERRYEQYF.

The chain employs TRBV5-1 and TRBJ1-1. Germline V gene data show CDR1 as SGHRS and CDR2 as YFSETQ. The CDR3 contains 15 residues. CDR3 loop: CASSSQEVVNTEAFF.

V usage is TRBV5-1 and J usage is TRBJ1-6; TCRdb lists TRBD1, though no DNA is available to test this call. This CDR3 spans 15 amino acids. The germline gives CDR1 SGHRS, CDR2 YFSETQ. The CDR3 reads CASSLLIGVKSPLHF. The whole variable domain, filled in from reference TRBV5-1 and TRBJ1-6, reads KAGVTQTPRYLIKTRGQQVTLSCSPISGHRSVSWYQQTPGQGLQFLFEYFSETQRNKGNFPGRFSGRQFSNSRSEMNVSTLELGDSALYLCASSLLIGVKSPLHFGNGTRLTVT.

The V and J genes are TRBV6-5 and TRBJ2-3; TCRdb outputs TRBD1, but without DNA this stays unchecked. CDR1 MNHEY and CDR2 SVGAGI come from the germline V gene. The CDR3 runs 15 residues. This CDR3 reads CASSYGGGDTDTQYF.

The rearrangement joins TRBV7-9 to TRBJ2-1; TCRdb's D gene call, TRBD1, goes unchecked for lack of DNA. Germline values: CDR1 SEHNR, CDR2 FQNEAQ (reference sequence). The CDR3 is 15 residues long. This CDR3 is CASSLAGGRGNEQFF.

J is TRBJ1-1 and V is TRBV5-1. Germline V gives CDR1 SGHRS, CDR2 YFSETQ. The CDR3 has 16 residues. CDR3 residues: CASSPSPNSLSTEAFF.

This chain connects TRBV7-2 to TRBJ2-2; no DNA is available, so the TRBD1 call from TCRdb remains unchecked. The CDR3 contains 15 residues. CDR1 is SGHTA, CDR2 FQGNSA, per germline. The CDR3 reads CASNAQTGSTGELFF.

J is TRBJ1-6 and V is TRBV11-2; TCRdb's D call of TRBD1 is untestable without DNA. The CDR3 consists of 16 residues. Germline CDR1 reads SGHAT; CDR2 reads FQNNGV. The CDR3 region is CASSPIMQGSDSPLHF.

The chain combines TRBV29-1 with TRBJ1-2; the D call of TRBD1 rests on TCRdb alone, since no DNA is present to check it. CDR1 is SQVTM, CDR2 ANQGSEA, per germline. This CDR3 comprises 14 residues. CDR3 in amino acids: CSVSHVLENYGYTF.

This chain joins TRBV29-1 and TRBJ1-1; TCRdb designates TRBD1, a call that cannot be tested without DNA. The CDR3 runs 12 residues. Germline CDR1 reads SQVTM; CDR2 reads ANQGSEA. The CDR3 region is CSVRTGPAEAFF. The whole variable domain, remainder taken from reference TRBV29-1 and TRBJ1-1, is SAVISQKPSRDICQRGTSLTIQCQVDSQVTMMFWYRQQPGQSLTLIATANQGSEATYESGFVIDKFPISRPNLTFSTLTVSNMSPEDSSIYLCSVRTGPAEAFFGQGTRLTVV.

This chain uses TRBV12-3 or TRBV12-4 with TRBJ2-5; checking the TCRdb D call of TRBD2 is not possible without DNA. This CDR3 is 15 amino acids long. This CDR3 reads CASSSGAGHQETQYF.

The V and J genes are TRBV2 and TRBJ1-1. Germline CDR1 reads SNHLY; CDR2 reads FYNNEI. CDR3 size: 13 residues. CDR3: CASSLEVATEAFF.